These T cell receptor beta chains were read from a single sample in a study of T-cell memory formation after mild COVID-19. TCRdb reanalysed the 5' RACE reads using MiXCR and keeps one entry per CDR3 protein. Among 300,000 to 400,000 distinct CDR3 sequences listed, approximately 27% were seen once. Source material: PBMCs or a T cell subset sorted from them (not recorded which). Receptors were obtained from an adult woman who had mild COVID-19 (a few samples of this study predate the infection). Cell type and time point are not known. The CDR3 runs from the conserved cysteine through the conserved F or W. D genes are given only for firm matches. Only part of the rows carry a size: once, few, many, or a class if the clone is expanded.

>15|TRBD2|NA|TRBV7-2|TRBJ2-1
CASSFWTSGTNEQFF
TGTGCCAGCAGCTTCTGGACTAGCGGGACCAATGAGCAGTTCTTC
>16|NA|NA|TRBV5-1|TRBJ2-2
CASSLVPGPNTGELFF
TGCGCCAGCAGCTTGGTCCCAGGTCCAAACACCGGGGAGCTGTTTTTT
>16|TRBD2|NA|TRBV12-3/TRBV12-4|TRBJ2-1
CASRGTSGFLYNEQFF
TGTGCCAGCAGGGGGACTAGCGGATTCCTTTACAATGAGCAGTTCTTC
>13|TRBD1|NA|TRBV18|TRBJ1-1
CASSPAYRGEAFF
TGTGCCAGCTCACCTGCGTACAGGGGTGAAGCTTTCTTT
>15|NA|NA|TRBV7-6|TRBJ1-5
CASSLETGSNQPQHF
TGTGCCAGCAGCTTAGAGACAGGTAGCAATCAGCCCCAGCATTTT
>18|NA|few|TRBV4-2|TRBJ2-1
CASSQELRGTGYYNEQFF
TGTGCCAGCAGCCAAGAGTTACGAGGGACCGGGTACTACAATGAGCAGTTCTTC
>12|NA|few|TRBV25-1|TRBJ1-2
CASSDGGKGYTF
TGTGCCAGCAGTGACGGGGGGAAAGGCTACACCTTC
>16|NA|few|TRBV12-3/TRBV12-4|TRBJ1-4
CASSSQRTARNEKLFF
TGTGCCAGCAGCTCCCAACGGACAGCCAGGAATGAAAAACTGTTTTTT
>14|NA|NA|TRBV24-1|TRBJ2-3
CATRATGPTDTQYF
TGTGCCACCAGGGCTACCGGACCCACAGATACGCAGTATTTT
>16|TRBD2|NA|TRBV5-1|TRBJ2-1
CASSWGLAGGNNEQFF
TGCGCCAGCAGCTGGGGACTAGCGGGGGGAAACAATGAGCAGTTCTTC
>12|NA|few|TRBV10-3|TRBJ2-5
CAISERWETQYF
TGTGCCATCAGCGAGCGTTGGGAGACCCAGTACTTC
>14|NA|NA|TRBV5-1|TRBJ2-3
CASSLGGERDTQYF
TGCGCCAGCAGCCTTGGCGGGGAGAGAGATACGCAGTATTTT
>15|NA|NA|TRBV5-5|TRBJ2-1
CASSLAGEGANEQFF
TGTGCCAGCAGCTTGGCCGGGGAGGGGGCGAATGAGCAGTTCTTC
>14|NA|few|TRBV7-2|TRBJ2-1
CASSFGYSYNEQFF
TGTGCCAGCAGCTTCGGGTACTCCTACAATGAGCAGTTCTTC
>16|NA|NA|TRBV14|TRBJ2-4
CASSLLGGAAKNIQYF
TGTGCCAGCAGCCTCCTGGGGGGGGCCGCCAAAAACATTCAGTACTTC
>13|TRBD1|NA|TRBV2|TRBJ1-6
CASYDRGRSPLHF
TGTGCCAGCTACGACAGGGGAAGGTCACCCCTCCACTTT
>14|NA|NA|TRBV11-2|TRBJ1-1
CASSSPAGQGIAFF
TGTGCCAGCAGCTCCCCTGCGGGGCAGGGCATAGCTTTCTTT
>15|TRBD2|few|TRBV29-1|TRBJ2-3
CSVRRLAGDQDTQYF
TGCAGCGTCCGGAGACTAGCGGGAGATCAAGATACGCAGTATTTT
>15|NA|NA|TRBV5-1|TRBJ2-7
CASSLDRDGSYEQYF
TGCGCCAGCAGCTTAGACCGGGACGGGTCCTACGAGCAGTACTTC
>17|TRBD2|NA|TRBV5-1|TRBJ2-7
CASSLVATSGSVYEQYF
TGCGCCAGCAGCTTGGTTGCGACAAGCGGGAGCGTATACGAGCAGTACTTC
>15|TRBD2|NA|TRBV10-3|TRBJ2-3
CAVSGGLADTDTQYF
TGTGCCGTTAGCGGGGGCCTAGCCGACACAGATACGCAGTATTTT
>16|NA|few|TRBV5-1|TRBJ1-5
CASSLSGGGSNQPQHF
TGCGCCAGCAGCCTCTCGGGAGGGGGTAGCAATCAGCCCCAGCATTTT
>14|NA|few|TRBV7-9|TRBJ2-3
CASSGDARTDTQYF
TGTGCCAGCAGCGGGGACGCCCGGACAGATACGCAGTATTTT
>10|NA|few|TRBV12-3/TRBV12-4|TRBJ1-2
CASSDGGYTF
TGTGCCAGCAGTGATGGGGGCTACACCTTC
>15|TRBD1|NA|TRBV6-1|TRBJ2-3
CASSRQGLSADTQYF
TGTGCCAGCAGCCGACAGGGTCTGAGCGCAGATACGCAGTATTTT
>15|NA|few|TRBV20-1|TRBJ1-3
CSARDGQSSGNTIYF
TGCAGTGCTAGAGATGGCCAGAGCTCTGGAAACACCATATATTTT
>14|NA|NA|TRBV9|TRBJ2-2
CASSRDSHTGELFF
TGTGCCAGCAGCAGGGACTCCCACACCGGGGAGCTGTTTTTT
>15|NA|few|TRBV12-3/TRBV12-4|TRBJ2-7
CASSLGRDSAYEQYF
TGTGCCAGCAGCTTGGGCAGGGACTCAGCCTACGAGCAGTACTTC
>16|NA|NA|TRBV11-2|TRBJ2-2
CASSLGSLGDTGELFF
TGTGCCAGCAGCTTAGGGTCGCTTGGGGACACCGGGGAGCTGTTTTTT
>11|NA|many|TRBV27|TRBJ2-7
CASRQGYEQYF
TGTGCCAGCAGACAGGGCTACGAGCAGTACTTC
>15|NA|NA|TRBV2|TRBJ2-5
CASSEALGGKETQYF
TGTGCCAGCAGTGAAGCGCTGGGCGGGAAAGAGACCCAGTACTTC
>14|NA|NA|TRBV6-5|TRBJ2-6
CASSYLGLTNILTF
TGTGCCAGCAGTTATCTCGGGCTGACCAACATCCTGACTTTC
>16|TRBD2|NA|TRBV4-1|TRBJ2-5
CASSHERTSGRETQYF
TGCGCCAGCAGCCACGAACGGACTAGCGGGAGAGAGACCCAGTACTTC
>18|NA|NA|TRBV20-1|TRBJ2-6
CSARALPGHRSGANVLTF
TGCAGTGCTAGAGCACTACCGGGACACCGCTCTGGGGCCAACGTCCTGACTTTC
>16|NA|few|TRBV7-9|TRBJ2-3
CASTPRVGLGTDTQYF
TGTGCCAGCACGCCCAGGGTGGGCCTGGGCACAGATACGCAGTATTTT
>16|TRBD2|NA|TRBV13|TRBJ2-1
CASSSVAGVPYNEQFF
TGTGCCAGCAGTTCGGTCGCGGGGGTACCCTACAATGAGCAGTTCTTC
>14|NA|few|TRBV5-5|TRBJ2-7
CASSAPAGTYEQYF
TGTGCCAGCAGCGCCCCCGCCGGGACCTACGAGCAGTACTTC
>11|NA|NA|TRBV20-1|TRBJ2-7
CRVQQGNEQYF
TGCAGGGTACAACAGGGTAACGAGCAGTACTTC
>20|NA|NA|TRBV18|TRBJ2-4
CASSPPVGSGNGGTKNIQYF
TGTGCCAGCTCACCACCGGTTGGTTCTGGTAACGGTGGAACCAAAAACATTCAGTACTTC
>19|TRBD2|NA|TRBV4-2|TRBJ2-7
CASSLPRTSGGAKAYEQYF
TGTGCCAGCAGCCTCCCACGGACTAGCGGGGGGGCCAAGGCCTACGAGCAGTACTTC
>14|TRBD1|NA|TRBV5-1|TRBJ2-7
CASSIKTGTYEQYF
TGCGCCAGCAGCATTAAGACAGGGACCTACGAGCAGTACTTC
>16|NA|NA|TRBV5-1|TRBJ2-3
CASSFGDRGHTDTQYF
TGCGCCAGCAGCTTTGGGGATCGGGGACACACAGATACGCAGTATTTT
>13|NA|NA|TRBV3-1|TRBJ1-1
CASSPVANTEAFF
TGTGCCAGCAGCCCCGTAGCTAACACTGAAGCTTTCTTT
>14|TRBD1|few|TRBV14|TRBJ2-1
CASSLRGRRDEQFF
TGTGCCAGCAGCTTGAGGGGGCGCCGGGATGAGCAGTTCTTC
>14|NA|NA|TRBV9|TRBJ2-5
CASSVGWGQETQYF
TGTGCCAGCAGCGTAGGGTGGGGACAAGAGACCCAGTACTTC
>15|NA|NA|TRBV5-1|TRBJ2-2
CASKVSGGVGGELFF
TGCGCCAGCAAGGTATCCGGGGGAGTCGGCGGGGAGCTGTTTTTT
>13|NA|NA|TRBV7-3|TRBJ2-1
CASSLPTVNEQFF
TGTGCCAGCAGCTTACCTACGGTCAATGAGCAGTTCTTC